This record looks at one TCR beta chain sequence and its context. Its cognate antigen is unknown. The sample is drawn from a study of identical twins. TCRdb re-called the 5' RACE reads through MiXCR, storing one row per CDR3 protein. There are fewer than 500,000 distinct CDR3 sequences in the sample; 24% occur only once, and roughly 2.8% lies in the top ten. From germline, CDR1 is DFQATT and CDR2 SNEGSKA (reference sequence). Losses at the gene ends were 6 bases for V and 1 base for J; bases not matched to a gene: 7. There are 15 residues in the CDR3. Study-wide results and limits: While abundant cord blood beta clonotypes carried fewer insertions, memory repertoires showed no such pattern.

This sample was also put to use in a study of T cells expressing NK-cell markers.

The chain employs TRBV20-1 and TRBJ2-1, with 9 nucleotides matching TRBD2. This sequence was found in a young woman in good health. Material for sequencing was CD4+ T cells sorted from blood. CDR3 nucleotide sequence: TGCAGTGCCCCCCTAGCGGGACGGTCCTACAATGAGCAGTTCTTC. This codes for CSAPLAGRSYNEQFF.